The clone carrying this T cell receptor beta chain was seen a single time. Its antigen is undetermined. Any history of autoimmune disease or systemic immunosuppression disqualified patients. The data originate from a study of OX40 agonist ivuxolimab in advanced cancers. Study results and caveats: CD4+ and CD8+ T cells in blood underwent clonal expansion by week 6 at 0.1 to 3.0 mg/kg. Averaged across samples, CD8+ T cells carried more expanded clones than CD4+ did.

This table comes from immunoSEQ multiplex PCR, and its TCRdb copy is limited to in-frame clones, with some not included. Altogether fewer than 85,000 clones are present, nearly 90% being singletons, with the ten largest covering around 2.5%. This CDR3 is 14 amino acids long. Germline V lookup: CDR1 ENHRY, CDR2 SYGVKD. V dropped 3 bases and J dropped 5 bases, with 13 bases sitting between them. The sequence was collected from an adult with an advanced solid tumor such as melanoma, head and neck, liver or kidney cancer. The starting material was CD4+ or CD8+ T cells sorted from blood, obtained in a trial of the OX40 agonist ivuxolimab. The V gene is TRBV10-3, the J gene TRBJ2-5; the D gene is possibly TRBD2 (5 bases). The CDR3 DNA is TGTGCCATCAGTGATGGGTCTACGGGGGAGACCCAGTACTTC. This sequence encodes CAISDGSTGETQYF.